Given below is one TCR beta chain in context. The target antigen is unknown. The ends were cut back, 3 bases at V and 6 bases at J, with 5 bases in the middle. There are 11 residues in the CDR3. Germline-derived CDR1 and CDR2 are LGHDT and YNNKEL (reference sequence). The sample is drawn from a study of blood T cells in healthy people across ages. Sample-barcoded 5' priming and a J-beta primer mix drove a second PCR of about 6 to 11 cycles. TCRdb re-called the 5' RACE reads through MiXCR, storing one row per CDR3 protein. Of 1.6 million or so distinct CDR3 sequences listed, around 36% are singletons. Drawn from each donor were roughly 10 milliliters of peripheral blood. Study outcomes and limitations: The study regarded diversity estimates from one million T cells as underestimates. When set beside aged donors, long-lived donors presented more naive CD4+ cells and higher diversity. While age rose, TCR beta diversity per million T cells dropped in a roughly linear way.

The receptor's source is a woman aged 25 to 39 in good health. Sequencing was done on a sample of blood. The V and J genes are TRBV3-1 and TRBJ2-5; D remains ambiguous. CDR3 sequence (DNA): TGTGCCAGCAGCCATACGCAGACCCAGTACTTC. The encoded protein is CASSHTQTQYF.